This T cell receptor beta chain was captured by sequencing in a study of cytomegalovirus exposure and HLA in healthy donors. This CDR3 comprises 15 residues. Looked up from germline, CDR1 is SGHRS and CDR2 is YFSETQ. J was trimmed by 4 bases and V by 7 bases; bases with no gene match: 7. The PCR made use of 60 Vbeta and 13 Jbeta primers. Sequenced by immunoSEQ multiplex PCR; TCRdb stores in-frame clones only, minus some. The profile shows 90,000 to 150,000 clones, around three quarters of them singletons. The receptor's source is a woman aged 25 to 39 in good health and CMV-seropositive. The rearrangement links TRBV5-1 to TRBJ1-4; 10 bases map to TRBD1. The sample consisted of PBMCs. CDR3 nucleotide sequence: TGCGCCAGCTCGAGACAGGGGGCCAATAATGAAAAACTGTTTTTT. Translation gives CASSRQGANNEKLFF.